The TCR beta chain described here comes from a study of patients and donors after allogeneic stem cell transplantation. TCRdb recomputed calls from the RT-PCR reads with MiXCR, one row per CDR3 protein. The sample has 900,000 to 1,000,000 distinct CDR3 sequences, around 17% seen once. Trimming pared 3 bases from V and 3 bases from J, leaving 12 bases between. The CDR3 length is 14 residues. Germline V lookup: CDR1 SGHAT, CDR2 FQNNGV. The sequence was obtained from a human donor who was either an allogeneic HSCT recipient or a stem cell or donor lymphocyte infusion donor (not recorded which). It is not recorded whose cells these are; they may come from a transplant donor. Source material: blood, either unsorted or a sorted T cell fraction (not recorded which). J is TRBJ2-7 and V is TRBV11-2; D unresolved. CDR3 sequence (DNA): TGTGCCAGCAGCTTTCCAGCGTGGGGCTACGAGCAGTACTTC. The encoded protein is CASSFPAWGYEQYF.